These 19 T cell receptor beta chains originate from one sample sequenced in a study of T cell changes during pregnancy in multiple sclerosis. Profiling relied on immunoSEQ multiplex PCR, and the TCRdb table lists in-frame clones only, not all of them. Among about 33,000 clones, around 93% were seen once, and the ten largest hold around 2.8%. This sample comprised CD4+ T cells from peripheral blood mononuclear cells, obtained in the third trimester of pregnancy. These receptors were obtained from a female donor in good health, enrolled as a control in a pregnancy study.

The genes are TRBV28 and TRBJ1-4; tentatively, D is TRBD1 (5 bases). Trimming cost V 9 bases and J 8 bases, with 13 bases left between them. CDR3 length: 12 residues. The germline V gene has CDR1 MDHEN and CDR2 SYDVKM. The CDR3 spells CASGGIREKLFF. The CDR3 DNA reads as TGTGCCAGTGGGGGGATCAGGGAAAAACTGTTTTTT.

The rearrangement joins TRBV21-1 to TRBJ2-7; the DNA was not used to check the table's D call, TRBD2. TRBV21-1 is noted as a pseudogene. This CDR3 is built from 15 residues. The CDR3 DNA sequence: TGTGCCAGCAGCTACCGGGGAGGGGGAGTGGACGAGCAGTACTTC. Residues: CASSYRGGGVDEQYF.

The gene calls are TRBV15 and TRBJ2-3; D is ambiguous. The CDR3 covers 16 residues. Between the trimmed V and J ends, which lost 0 bases and 2 bases, there was a span of 12 bases. In germline, CDR1 is LNHNV, CDR2 YYDKDF (reference sequence). The CDR3 sequence: CATSRDGYRFTDTQYF. CDR3 nucleotide sequence: TGTGCCACCAGCAGAGATGGATACAGATTCACAGATACGCAGTATTTT.

The J gene is TRBJ1-2, the V gene TRBV10-3; 7 bases agree with TRBD1. Germline V gene sequence: CDR1 ENHRY, CDR2 SYGVKD. After removal of 3 bases from V and 1 base from J, the junction contained 8 bases not matched to a gene. This CDR3 has 16 amino acids. The CDR3 here is CAISEPGQPFNYGYTF. DNA of the CDR3: TGTGCCATCAGTGAACCGGGACAGCCCTTTAACTATGGCTACACCTTC.

Only one count was recorded for this clone. The chain's CDR3 is CASSLGGRNTQYF. The CDR3, as DNA: TGTGCCAGCAGTTTGGGAGGGAGGAATACGCAGTATTTT. The chain combines TRBV7-9 with TRBJ2-3, with TRBD2 matching 7 bases. The CDR3 consists of 13 residues. V dropped 6 bases and J dropped 7; count of bases not matched to a gene: 7. Germline CDR1 is SEHNR and CDR2 is FQNEAQ (reference sequence).

CDR3 sequence (DNA): TGCGCCAGCAGCTTAACCACGCAGGGCACTGAAGCTTTCTTT. This gives the protein CASSLTTQGTEAFF. This sequence joins TRBV5-1 and TRBJ1-1, with D tentatively TRBD1 (5 bases). CDR1 and CDR2 from the germline V gene are SGHRS and YFSETQ. This CDR3 contains 14 residues. The germline V and J ends were trimmed by 2 bases and 4 bases, with 12 bases remaining between them.

The table lists this clone with a few counts. The chain has TRBV25-1 and TRBJ1-6, with 9 bases lining up with TRBD1. The germline V gene has CDR1 MGHDK and CDR2 SYGVNS. V shed 4 bases, J shed 6 bases, and the junction held 7 bases outside the gene matches. This CDR3 region has 16 residues. DNA for the CDR3: TGTGCCAGCAGTGCGACGACGGGACAGGGTAATTCACCCCTCCACTTT. Translation gives CASSATTGQGNSPLHF.

In DNA, the CDR3 is TGTGCCAGCTCACCCGACAGTGTAAGCTACGAGCAGTACTTC. Amino acid sequence: CASSPDSVSYEQYF. This sequence joins TRBV18 and TRBJ2-7; D is perhaps TRBD1 (5 bases). CDR1 and CDR2 from the germline V gene are KGHSH and LQKENI. Trimming stripped 3 bases from V and 3 bases from J, with 12 bases between. CDR3 length: 14 amino acids.

This clone has a single count. V usage is TRBV28 and J usage is TRBJ1-4; D unresolved. The CDR3 is 17 amino acids. In germline, CDR1 is MDHEN, CDR2 SYDVKM. V lost 5 bases, J lost 0 bases, and 16 bases lay in between. CDR3 DNA sequence: TGTGCCAGCAGTAAAGAGGCACGAATCGCAACTAATGAAAAACTGTTTTTT. Its translation is CASSKEARIATNEKLFF.

The V and J genes are TRBV2 and TRBJ1-2, with TRBD1 identical over 7 bases. V was pared by 2 bases and J by 8 bases, with 5 bases of the junction left unmatched. Germline CDR1 is SNHLY and CDR2 is FYNNEI. CDR3 length equals 13 residues. DNA for the CDR3: TGTGCCAGCAGTGAACGACAGGGAAAAGGCTACACCTTC. Protein product: CASSERQGKGYTF.

This chain uses TRBV5-4 with TRBJ2-3; 10 nucleotides align to TRBD2. The trim removed 4 bases at V and 1 base at J, leaving 18 bases unmatched. The CDR3 has 20 amino acids. CDR1 and CDR2 (germline): SGHNT, YYREEE (reference sequence). In DNA, the CDR3 is TGTGCCAGCAGCCCTGGAGGGCTAGCGGGAGCTACAGAACGCACAGATACGCAGTATTTT. Encoded protein: CASSPGGLAGATERTDTQYF.

This chain connects TRBV5-1 to TRBJ2-3; 9 bases are shared with TRBD1. After removal of 3 bases from V and 4 bases from J, the junction contained 3 bases not matched to a gene. CDR1 and CDR2 from the germline V gene are SGHRS and YFSETQ. The length of the CDR3 is 14 residues. CDR3 sequence reads: CASSWTGEADTQYF. Written as DNA, the CDR3 is TGCGCCAGCAGCTGGACAGGGGAGGCAGATACGCAGTATTTT.

The V call is TRBV15, the J call TRBJ1-2; no definite D call. Deletions cut 0 bases from V and 0 bases from J, with 8 bases between. The CDR3 contains 15 residues. The germline gives CDR1 LNHNV, CDR2 YYDKDF (reference sequence). CDR3 amino acids: CATSRDRFPNYGYTF. The CDR3 nucleotides read TGTGCCACCAGCAGAGATCGTTTTCCTAACTATGGCTACACCTTC.

CDR3 sequence reads: CASSSYSGNSYNEQFF. The CDR3 DNA follows: TGTGCCAGCAGCTCGTATAGCGGGAACTCCTACAATGAGCAGTTCTTC. The gene calls are TRBV4-2 and TRBJ2-1; 8 bases are shared with TRBD2. The germline CDR1 and CDR2 sequences are LGHNA and YNFKEQ. The CDR3 is made up of 16 amino acids. J lost 0 bases, V lost 5 bases, and 6 bases had no gene match.

J is TRBJ2-1 and V is TRBV9; 12 bases align to TRBD2. This CDR3 contains 14 residues. The J segment lost 15 bases and the V segment lost 0 bases, leaving 7 bases of the junction unmatched. Germline loops: CDR1 SGDLS, CDR2 YYNGEE. The CDR3 protein is CASSVVASGRALFF. In DNA form, the CDR3 reads TGTGCCAGCAGCGTAGTGGCTAGCGGGAGGGCCTTGTTCTTC.

Here the CDR3 DNA reads TGCGCCAGCAGCTTGGCCACACACTCTGGGGCCAACGTCCTGACTTTC. This codes for CASSLATHSGANVLTF. The J gene is TRBJ2-6, the V gene TRBV5-1; D remains ambiguous. The CDR3 length is 16 residues. Trimming shortened V by 0 bases and J by 0 bases, and 7 bases separated the two germline ends. Looked up from germline, CDR1 is SGHRS and CDR2 is YFSETQ.

This chain connects TRBV10-3 to TRBJ1-1; 9 bases match TRBD1. Germline lookup yields CDR1 ENHRY and CDR2 SYGVKD. The V and J ends lost 8 bases and 1 base, in that order; junction bases with no gene match: 5. CDR3 length equals 14 residues. The CDR3 loop is CAIGGDRENTEAFF. CDR3 DNA sequence: TGTGCCATCGGAGGGGACAGGGAGAACACTGAAGCTTTCTTT.

The rearrangement uses TRBV2 and TRBJ2-1; TRBD2 agrees at 8 bases. The germline V gene encodes CDR1 SNHLY and CDR2 FYNNEI. The CDR3 runs 13 residues. Trimming took 6 bases from V and 14 from J; bases not matched to a gene: 12. CDR3 bases: TGTGCCAGCAGAGGCGGGAGGCAGGGTATCAAGTTCTTC. Its protein product is CASRGGRQGIKFF.

The rearrangement links TRBV4-1 to TRBJ2-5; D is perhaps TRBD1 (6 bases). CDR1 is MGHRA, CDR2 YSYEKL, per germline. The CDR3 covers 14 residues. Between the trimmed V and J ends, which lost 4 bases and 1 base, there was a span of 10 bases. CDR3 amino acids: CASSRGRIQETQYF. The CDR3 DNA reads as TGCGCCAGCAGCCGGGGGCGGATCCAAGAGACCCAGTACTTC.